This TCR beta chain appears in the sequencing data of a study of T cells in narcolepsy. Sequencing used immunoSEQ multiplex PCR; TCRdb keeps in-frame clones, though not all of them. The repertoire consists of about 25,000 clones, with 85% occurring once and the leading ten covering 1% to 1.5%. This clone has just one count. Its cognate antigen is unknown. From germline, CDR1 is SGHDN and CDR2 FVKESK. Trimming pared 1 base from V and 5 bases from J, leaving 15 bases between. The CDR3 has 15 amino acids. Notes on the study in general: Reportedly, autoreactive clonotypes were serially detected in patients' blood but not controls'.

Sequencing used CD45RA- memory CD4+ T cells from PBMCs. The genes are TRBV14 and TRBJ2-7; D remains unclear. The source of this sequence is a human donor with narcolepsy. CDR3 region: CASSQVYKNLDEQYF. The DNA for the CDR3 is TGTGCCAGCAGCCAAGTTTACAAAAACCTCGACGAGCAGTACTTC. Full variable domain (missing parts from reference TRBV14 and TRBJ2-7): EAGVTQFPSHSVIEKGQTVTLRCDPISGHDNLYWYRRVMGKEIKFLLHFVKESKQDESGMPNNRFLAERTGGTYSTLKVQPAELEDSGVYFCASSQVYKNLDEQYFGPGTRLTVT.